This TCR beta chain was retrieved from a study of naive and memory T cell subsets. Broader study findings: Tuberculin site TCR excess was interpreted as type IV hypersensitivity infiltration. Both skin biopsy types reportedly yielded TCRs, tuberculin sites far more.

Ligated cDNA underwent four rounds of PCR with nested alpha and beta constant region primers and SP2. TCRdb re-called the UMI-ligation and nested PCR reads through MiXCR, storing one row per CDR3 protein. This sample has some 21,000 distinct CDR3 sequences, with around 6% found just once. A few counts support this clonotype. What it binds is unknown. This CDR3 is 16 amino acids long. Losses at the gene ends were 4 bases for V and 9 bases for J; bases not matched to a gene: 9. Germline-derived CDR1 and CDR2 are SGHDN and FVKESK. Treatment reported: skin biopsy from PPD injection site in Mantoux-positive individual. A UMI-containing oligonucleotide was joined by 3' ligation to the TCR cDNA template.

This clonotype originated in an adult in good health. The sample was skin, taken from a tuberculin skin test site. The chain uses TRBV14 and TRBJ2-1, with TRBD2 identical over 13 bases. CDR3 nucleotide sequence: TGTGCCAGCAGCCCCCACGAGACTAGCGGGAGGCTTGAGCAGTTCTTC. This sequence encodes CASSPHETSGRLEQFF.